Presented here are 20 T cell receptor beta chains from one specimen sequenced in a study of cytomegalovirus exposure and HLA in healthy donors. The PCR had 60 Vbeta and 13 Jbeta primers. TCRdb's table, derived via immunoSEQ multiplex PCR, lists solely in-frame clones and lacks some. The table has more than 150,000 clones, approximately 82% seen once. What was sequenced was PBMCs. The receptors derive from a woman between 25 and 40 years old in good health and CMV-seronegative.

The rearrangement uses TRBV7-2 and TRBJ2-7, with D tentatively TRBD1 (5 bases). Germline lookup yields CDR1 SGHTA and CDR2 FQGNSA. The CDR3 covers 15 residues. The V end lost 1 base, the J end lost 1 base, and 11 bases lay between the germline ends. For the CDR3, the DNA is TGTGCCAGCAGCTTAGGCCTGGACATTTCCTACGAGCAGTACTTC. Translated, it gives CASSLGLDISYEQYF.

The chain couples TRBV11-2 to TRBJ2-7; 11 positions agree with TRBD1. The germline CDR1 and CDR2 sequences are SGHAT and FQNNGV. V lost 1 base to trimming and J lost 2 bases; unmatched junction nucleotides: 4. This CDR3 is built from 16 residues. The CDR3 nucleotides read TGTGCCAGCAGCTTAGGGCGGGGACAGGGGGCCTACGAGCAGTACTTC. This translates into CASSLGRGQGAYEQYF. Full variable domain (remainder filled in from reference TRBV11-2 and TRBJ2-7): EAGVAQSPRYKIIEKRQSVAFWCNPISGHATLYWYQQILGQGPKLLIQFQNNGVVDDSQLPKDRFSAERLKGVDSTLKIQPAKLEDSAVYLCASSLGRGQGAYEQYFGPGTRLTVT.

The chain combines TRBV21-1 with TRBJ1-1. TRBV21-1 is shown as a pseudogene. The CDR3 length is 13 residues. The CDR3 DNA follows: TGTGCCAGCCTCCGACTCATGAACACTGAAGCTTTCTTT. It translates to CASLRLMNTEAFF.

The V gene is TRBV28, the J gene TRBJ1-2, with D possibly matching TRBD1 (5 bases). Germline V lookup: CDR1 MDHEN, CDR2 SYDVKM. V shed 5 bases and J shed 2 bases, with 12 bases lying between them. This CDR3 spans 14 amino acids. This chain's CDR3 is CASSPQGKNYGYTF. The CDR3 bases are TGTGCCAGCAGTCCTCAGGGAAAAAACTATGGCTACACCTTC.

V is TRBV5-1 and J is TRBJ2-3; 11 nucleotides agree with TRBD2. Germline V gene data show CDR1 as SGHRS and CDR2 as YFSETQ. Trimming cost V 0 bases and J 4 bases; bases outside gene matches: 7. The CDR3 length is 17 residues. The CDR3 is CASSLGSGGARSDTQYF. The CDR3 DNA sequence: TGCGCCAGCAGCTTGGGTAGCGGGGGGGCCCGGTCAGATACGCAGTATTTT. The whole variable domain, filled in from reference TRBV5-1 and TRBJ2-3, reads KAGVTQTPRYLIKTRGQQVTLSCSPISGHRSVSWYQQTPGQGLQFLFEYFSETQRNKGNFPGRFSGRQFSNSRSEMNVSTLELGDSALYLCASSLGSGGARSDTQYFGPGTRLTVL.

This chain links TRBV27 with TRBJ2-2, with a weak D call TRBD1 (6 bases). Trimming took 2 bases from V and 4 from J, leaving 29 bases between them. Looked up from germline, CDR1 is MNHEY and CDR2 is SMNVEV (reference sequence). The CDR3 sequence is 21 residues long. Here the CDR3 reads CASSLAVALGASGIFTGELFF. CDR3 nucleotide sequence: TGTGCCAGCAGTTTAGCCGTAGCGCTGGGGGCTTCGGGGATTTTCACCGGGGAGCTGTTTTTT.

The gene calls are TRBV4-3 and TRBJ2-1; 10 bases fit TRBD2. Trimming removed 6 bases from V and 5 bases from J; junction bases left unmatched: 4. This CDR3 comprises 14 residues. CDR1 and CDR2 from the germline V gene are LGHNA and YSLEER. The CDR3 here is CASRRTSGNNEQFF. The DNA for the CDR3 is TGCGCCAGCAGGCGGACTAGCGGCAACAATGAGCAGTTCTTC.

The V gene is TRBV2, the J gene TRBJ2-7; a weak D match, TRBD2 (7 bases). The CDR3 has 17 residues. Germline V CDR1 and CDR2: SNHLY, FYNNEI. Trimming shortened V by 1 base and J by 4 bases, and 20 bases separated the two germline ends. CDR3 DNA sequence: TGTGCCAGCAGTGAAGGAGGGGGGGATTTTTTCAGATACGAGCAGTACTTC. Translated: CASSEGGGDFFRYEQYF. Filled out from reference TRBV2 and TRBJ2-7, the complete variable domain reads EPEVTQTPSHQVTQMGQEVILRCVPISNHLYFYWYRQILGQKVEFLVSFYNNEISEKSEIFDDQFSVERPDGSNFTLKIRSTKLEDSAMYFCASSEGGGDFFRYEQYFGPGTRLTVT.

The gene calls are TRBV18 and TRBJ2-3; 8 positions agree with TRBD2. Trimming at V came to 2 bases and at J to 2 bases, leaving 9 bases not matched to a gene. This CDR3 is 17 amino acids long. The germline V gene has CDR1 KGHSH and CDR2 LQKENI. The CDR3 loop reads CASSPWGLAGNTDTQYF. The DNA of the CDR3 is TGTGCCAGCTCACCATGGGGCTTAGCGGGGAACACAGATACGCAGTATTTT. Filled out from reference TRBV18 and TRBJ2-3, the complete variable domain reads NAGVMQNPRHLVRRRGQEARLRCSPMKGHSHVYWYRQLPEEGLKFMVYLQKENIIDESGMPKERFSAEFPKEGPSILRIQQVVRGDSAAYFCASSPWGLAGNTDTQYFGPGTRLTVL.

This clone was observed once. The chain recombines TRBV5-4 with TRBJ2-5; D not certain. Between the trimmed V and J ends, which lost 1 base and 0 bases, there was a span of 10 bases. Germline V gives CDR1 SGHNT, CDR2 YYREEE (reference sequence). This CDR3 region has 15 residues. CDR3 region: CASSLSVLYQETQYF. The DNA of the CDR3 is TGTGCCAGCAGCTTGTCAGTCCTGTACCAAGAGACCCAGTACTTC.

Details on this clone: Distinct nucleotide sequences in the sample also encode this CDR3. V is TRBV5-1 and J is TRBJ1-4; TRBD1 might be the D (5 bases). CDR3 length equals 14 residues. Germline V CDR1 and CDR2: SGHRS, YFSETQ. V lost 0 bases and J 8 bases, leaving 11 bases between the germline ends. The CDR3, as DNA: TGCGCCAGCAGCTTGGGTCAGGGTGGCGAAAAACTGTTTTTT. This translates into CASSLGQGGEKLFF.

Only one count was recorded for this clone. The rearrangement uses TRBV29-1 and TRBJ1-1; 8 nucleotides align to TRBD1. Germline V gene lookup returns CDR1 SQVTM and CDR2 ANQGSEA. The V segment lost 4 bases and the J segment 6 bases; nucleotides outside the gene matches: 10. The CDR3 runs to 14 residues. The CDR3 loop is CSVAVQGALPEAFF. The CDR3 DNA is TGCAGCGTTGCAGTCCAGGGGGCATTGCCTGAAGCTTTCTTT. Drawing the rest from reference TRBV29-1 and TRBJ1-1, the complete variable domain is SAVISQKPSRDICQRGTSLTIQCQVDSQVTMMFWYRQQPGQSLTLIATANQGSEATYESGFVIDKFPISRPNLTFSTLTVSNMSPEDSSIYLCSVAVQGALPEAFFGQGTRLTVV.

The chain links TRBV9 to TRBJ2-1; 11 bases align to TRBD2. This CDR3 spans 15 amino acids. Trimming removed 3 bases from V and 4 bases from J; junction bases left unmatched: 3. The germline V gene encodes CDR1 SGDLS and CDR2 YYNGEE. CDR3: CASSGSGGVYNEQFF. In nucleotides, the CDR3 is TGTGCCAGCAGCGGTAGCGGGGGGGTTTACAATGAGCAGTTCTTC.

This chain connects TRBV7-9 to TRBJ1-3, with TRBD1 identical over 8 bases. The CDR3 totals 16 residues. Losses at the gene ends were 1 base for V and 3 bases for J; bases not matched to a gene: 5. Germline V CDR1 and CDR2: SEHNR, FQNEAQ (reference sequence). CDR3 protein: CASSLVQGAFGNTIYF. CDR3 DNA sequence: TGTGCCAGCAGCTTAGTTCAGGGGGCCTTTGGAAACACCATATATTTT.

The chain recombines TRBV5-1 with TRBJ2-7; a weak D match, TRBD1 (6 bases). Deletions cut 6 bases from V and 6 bases from J, with 13 bases between. Germline CDR1 is SGHRS and CDR2 is YFSETQ. The CDR3 totals 12 residues. The DNA of the CDR3 is TGCGCCAGCACCCTCCAGGGGTCCGAGCAGTACTTC. It yields the protein CASTLQGSEQYF.

The J gene is TRBJ2-2, the V gene TRBV11-2; possibly TRBD1 for D (6 bases). There are 15 residues in the CDR3. Looked up from germline, CDR1 is SGHAT and CDR2 is FQNNGV. Trimming took off 5 bases at V and 5 bases at J, with 15 bases between the two ends. In nucleotides, the CDR3 is TGTGCCAGCAGCCGTACAGGGCGAACTACCGGGGAGCTGTTTTTT. This codes for CASSRTGRTTGELFF. Variable domain in full (rest from reference TRBV11-2 and TRBJ2-2): EAGVAQSPRYKIIEKRQSVAFWCNPISGHATLYWYQQILGQGPKLLIQFQNNGVVDDSQLPKDRFSAERLKGVDSTLKIQPAKLEDSAVYLCASSRTGRTTGELFFGEGSRLTVL.

The chain recombines TRBV9 with TRBJ2-5; TRBD2 aligns across 15 bases. This CDR3 has 18 amino acids. The germline V gene has CDR1 SGDLS and CDR2 YYNGEE. Trimming cost V 4 bases and J 5 bases; bases outside gene matches: 12. CDR3 protein: CASSPRGTSGGPVETQYF. The CDR3 region has the DNA TGTGCCAGCAGCCCCCGGGGGACTAGCGGGGGGCCAGTGGAGACCCAGTACTTC.

The CDR3 sequence is CASSPSLGGSYNSPLHF. CDR3 coding DNA: TGTGCCAGCAGCCCGAGTCTGGGGGGCTCCTATAATTCACCCCTCCACTTT. This rearrangement joins TRBV7-8 to TRBJ1-6; perhaps TRBD1 as D (5 bases). The germline V gene has CDR1 SGHVS and CDR2 FQNEAQ. The CDR3 is made up of 17 amino acids. The V end was cut by 5 bases, the J end by 0 bases, with 14 bases between. Full variable domain (remainder filled in from reference TRBV7-8 and TRBJ1-6): GAGVSQSPRYKVAKRGQDVALRCDPISGHVSLFWYQQALGQGPEFLTYFQNEAQLDKSGLPSDRFFAERPEGSVSTLKIQRTQQEDSAVYLCASSPSLGGSYNSPLHFGNGTRLTVT.

The genes are TRBV19 and TRBJ2-1; 7 bases are shared with TRBD2. This CDR3 spans 14 amino acids. CDR1 and CDR2 (germline): LNHDA, SQIVND (reference sequence). The V segment lost 4 bases and the J segment 3 bases; nucleotides outside the gene matches: 3. This CDR3 reads CASSTSGNYNEQFF. The CDR3 nucleotides read TGTGCCAGTAGTACTAGCGGTAACTACAATGAGCAGTTCTTC.

The rearrangement uses TRBV5-1 and TRBJ2-7; the match to TRBD1 covers 11 bases. The CDR3 runs to 15 residues. V lost 4 bases and J lost 3; bases outside the gene matches: 6. Germline values: CDR1 SGHRS, CDR2 YFSETQ. The CDR3 region has the DNA TGCGCCAGCAGCCCACGGACAGGGGGCGGCTACGAGCAGTACTTC. Amino acids: CASSPRTGGGYEQYF.